The clone carrying this T cell receptor (beta chain) was seen a single time. In the original workflow: It was from reference gene primer amplification that nucleated cell counts were estimated. Repertoires were generated with immunoSEQ multiplex PCR, while TCRdb's copy carries only in-frame clones and drops some. V and J calls plus clone size are reproduced from that table; the DNA served to infer D and trimming. The data hold 50,000 to 70,000 clones, with more than 75% observed a single time. These data come from a study of blood T cell repertoires in COVID-19. About the research overall: The United States, Italy and Spain were the sources of the acute and convalescent COVID-19 samples. Nucleic acid was either cDNA or gDNA, and it came from T cells, B-cell-depleted T cells, or PBMCs.

The sample was peripheral blood. The receptor's source is a human donor with active COVID-19. The donor label of this sample is uncertain.

CDR3 residues: CASSVEGNSNQPQHF. CDR3 coding DNA: TGTGCCAGCAGCGTAGAGGGGAACAGCAATCAGCCCCAGCATTTT. The chain joins TRBV9 to TRBJ1-5; possible D gene TRBD1, 5 bases. CDR1 SGDLS and CDR2 YYNGEE come from the germline V gene. The ends were cut back, 0 bases at V and 1 base at J, with 8 bases in the middle. The CDR3 covers 15 residues. Together with reference TRBV9 and TRBJ1-5, the CDR3 gives the full variable domain: DSGVTQTPKHLITATGQRVTLRCSPRSGDLSVYWYQQSLDQGLQFLIQYYNGEERAKGNILERFSAQQFPDLHSELNLSSLELGDSALYFCASSVEGNSNQPQHFGDGTRLSIL.